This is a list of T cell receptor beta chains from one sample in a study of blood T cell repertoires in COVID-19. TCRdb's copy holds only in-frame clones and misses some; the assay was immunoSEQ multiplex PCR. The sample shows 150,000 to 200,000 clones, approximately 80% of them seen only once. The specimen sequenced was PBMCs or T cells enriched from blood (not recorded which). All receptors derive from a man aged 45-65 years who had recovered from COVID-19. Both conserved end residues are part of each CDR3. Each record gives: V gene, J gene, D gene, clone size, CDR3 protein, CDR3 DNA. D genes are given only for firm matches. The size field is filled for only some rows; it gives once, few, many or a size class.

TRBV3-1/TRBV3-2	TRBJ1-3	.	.	CASSQRGSGNTIYF	TGTGCCAGCAGCCAACGGGGCTCTGGAAACACCATATATTTT
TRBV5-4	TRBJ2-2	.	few	CASSSLLDPGELFF	TGTGCCAGCAGCTCCCTACTAGACCCCGGGGAGCTGTTTTTT
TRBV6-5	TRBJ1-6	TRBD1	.	CASSLEDRGHSPLHF	TGTGCCAGCAGTTTGGAGGACAGGGGACATTCACCCCTCCACTTT
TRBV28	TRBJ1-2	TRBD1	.	CASSLGRQGYTF	TGTGCCAGCAGTTTGGGCAGACAGGGGTACACCTTC
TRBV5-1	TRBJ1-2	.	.	CASRLEVREGYTF	TGCGCCAGCAGACTGGAGGTCCGGGAAGGCTACACCTTC
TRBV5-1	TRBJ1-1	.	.	CASAVRPGETEAFF	TGCGCCAGCGCTGTTCGGCCAGGTGAGACTGAAGCTTTCTTT
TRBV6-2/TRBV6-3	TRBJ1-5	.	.	CASTPGGYSNQPQHF	TGTGCCAGCACCCCCGGGGGGTATAGCAATCAGCCCCAGCATTTT
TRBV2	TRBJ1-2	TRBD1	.	CASSETGAGYTF	TGTGCCAGCAGTGAAACAGGGGCTGGCTACACCTTC
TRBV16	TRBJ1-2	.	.	CASSQSGQGYGYTF	TGTGCCAGCAGCCAATCGGGGCAGGGCTATGGCTACACCTTC
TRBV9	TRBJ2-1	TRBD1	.	CASSSTGTGYNEQFF	TGTGCCAGCAGCTCAACCGGGACAGGGTACAATGAGCAGTTCTTC
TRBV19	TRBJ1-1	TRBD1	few	CASSMVQGATEAFF	TGTGCCAGTAGTATGGTTCAGGGGGCAACTGAAGCTTTCTTT
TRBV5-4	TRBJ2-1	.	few	CASSLARRDNEQFF	TGTGCCAGCAGCTTGGCTCGGAGGGACAATGAGCAGTTCTTC
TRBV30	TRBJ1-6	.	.	CARNRGLFDNSPLHF	TGTGCCCGAAATCGGGGTTTGTTCGATAATTCACCCCTCCACTTT
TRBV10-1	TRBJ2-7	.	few	CAREGGLGDEQYF	TGCGCCAGAGAGGGAGGCCTCGGCGACGAGCAGTACTTC
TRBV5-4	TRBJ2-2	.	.	CASSPPGDNTGELFF	TGTGCCAGCAGCCCACCCGGGGATAACACCGGGGAGCTGTTTTTT
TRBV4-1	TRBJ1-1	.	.	CASSQEKQAVTEAFF	TGCGCCAGCAGCCAAGAAAAACAGGCTGTCACTGAAGCTTTCTTT
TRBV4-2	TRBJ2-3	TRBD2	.	CASSQDVTGGVFTDTQYF	TGTGCCAGCAGCCAGGACGTGACCGGGGGGGTCTTCACAGATACGCAGTATTTT